This paragraph reports one T cell receptor beta chain. Enrollees, 18 to 89 years old, lived in some 24 US areas. Participants reported their clinical history, and cohort assignment relied on those reports. The entry originates in a study of blood T cell repertoires in COVID-19. About the research overall: Some COVID-19 samples were acute and others convalescent; all came from the United States, Italy and Spain.

Germline lookup yields CDR1 SEHNR and CDR2 FQNEAQ (reference sequence). The CDR3 length is 16 residues. V was clipped by 5 bases and J by 4 bases; unmatched bases: 12. Original processing methods: Estimation of nucleated cell counts was performed using reference gene primer amplification. TCRdb's copy holds only in-frame clones and misses some; the assay was immunoSEQ multiplex PCR. The DNA was the basis for D and trimming; V, J and clone size are from that table. The table shows about 130,000 clones, with approximately 86% occurring only once. The TCR was taken from a woman aged 50 to 60 who had recovered from COVID-19. V and J are TRBV7-9 and TRBJ1-2, with 8 bases matching TRBD1. The sequenced material came from PBMCs or T cells enriched from blood (not recorded which). The CDR3 DNA reads as TGTGCCAGCAGCCGTGGACAGGGCCTCACCACCTATGGCTACACCTTC. Amino acid sequence: CASSRGQGLTTYGYTF.